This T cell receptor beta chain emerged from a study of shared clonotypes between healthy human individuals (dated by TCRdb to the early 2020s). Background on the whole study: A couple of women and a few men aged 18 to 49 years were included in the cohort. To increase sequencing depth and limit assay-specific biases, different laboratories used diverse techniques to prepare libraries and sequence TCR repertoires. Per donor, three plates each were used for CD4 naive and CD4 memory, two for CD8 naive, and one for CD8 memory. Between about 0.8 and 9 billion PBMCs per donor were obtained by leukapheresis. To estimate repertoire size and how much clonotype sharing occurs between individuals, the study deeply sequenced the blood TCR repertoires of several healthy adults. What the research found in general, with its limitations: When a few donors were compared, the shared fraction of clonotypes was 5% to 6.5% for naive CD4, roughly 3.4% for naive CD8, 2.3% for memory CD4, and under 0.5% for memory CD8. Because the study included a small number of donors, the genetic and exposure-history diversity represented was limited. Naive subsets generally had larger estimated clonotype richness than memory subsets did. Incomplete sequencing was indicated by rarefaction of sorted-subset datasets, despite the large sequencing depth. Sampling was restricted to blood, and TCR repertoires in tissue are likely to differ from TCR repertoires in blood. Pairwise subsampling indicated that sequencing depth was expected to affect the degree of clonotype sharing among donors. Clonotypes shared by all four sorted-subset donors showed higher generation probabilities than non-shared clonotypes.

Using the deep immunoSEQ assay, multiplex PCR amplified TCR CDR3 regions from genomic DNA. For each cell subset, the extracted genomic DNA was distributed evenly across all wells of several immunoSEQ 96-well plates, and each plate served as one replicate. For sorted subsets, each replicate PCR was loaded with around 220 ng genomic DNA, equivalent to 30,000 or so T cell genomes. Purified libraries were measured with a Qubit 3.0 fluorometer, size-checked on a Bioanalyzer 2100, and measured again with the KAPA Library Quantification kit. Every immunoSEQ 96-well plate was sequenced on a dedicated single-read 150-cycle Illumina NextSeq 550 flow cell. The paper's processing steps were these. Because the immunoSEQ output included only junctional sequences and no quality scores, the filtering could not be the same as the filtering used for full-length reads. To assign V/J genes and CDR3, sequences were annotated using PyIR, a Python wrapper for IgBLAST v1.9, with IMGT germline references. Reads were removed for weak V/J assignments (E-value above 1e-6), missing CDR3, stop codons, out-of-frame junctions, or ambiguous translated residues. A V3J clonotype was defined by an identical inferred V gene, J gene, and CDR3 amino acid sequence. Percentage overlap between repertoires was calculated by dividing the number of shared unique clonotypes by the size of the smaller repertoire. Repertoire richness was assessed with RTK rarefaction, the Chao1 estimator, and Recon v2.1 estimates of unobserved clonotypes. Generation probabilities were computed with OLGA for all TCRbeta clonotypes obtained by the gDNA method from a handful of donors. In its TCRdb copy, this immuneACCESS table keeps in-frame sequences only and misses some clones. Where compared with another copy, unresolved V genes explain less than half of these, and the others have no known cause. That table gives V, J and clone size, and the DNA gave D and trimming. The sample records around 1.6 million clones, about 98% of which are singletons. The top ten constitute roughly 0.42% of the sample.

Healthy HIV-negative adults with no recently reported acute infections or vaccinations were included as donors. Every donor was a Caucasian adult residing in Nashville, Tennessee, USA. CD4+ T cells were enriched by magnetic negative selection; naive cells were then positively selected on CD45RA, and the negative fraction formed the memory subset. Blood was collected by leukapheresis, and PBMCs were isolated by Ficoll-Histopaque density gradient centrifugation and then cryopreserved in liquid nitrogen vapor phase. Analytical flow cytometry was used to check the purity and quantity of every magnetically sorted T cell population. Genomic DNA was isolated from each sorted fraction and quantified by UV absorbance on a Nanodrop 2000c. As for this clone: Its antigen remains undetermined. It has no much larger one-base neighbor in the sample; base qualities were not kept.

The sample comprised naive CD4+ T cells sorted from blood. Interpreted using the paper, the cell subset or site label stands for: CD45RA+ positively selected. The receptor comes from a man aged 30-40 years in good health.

The DNA sequence follows: TGCGCCAGCAGCCTTACGTGGGGTCCCGGGGAGCAGTACTTC. It codes for CASSLTWGPGEQYF. The chain links TRBV5-1 with TRBJ2-7; the D gene cannot be resolved reliably. CDR1 SGHRS and CDR2 YFSETQ are derived from the germline V gene. The CDR3 measures 14 amino acids from cysteine to phenylalanine. Left in the record is the CDR3 DNA by itself, 42 bases read in frame from the first base. The trim is 4 bases for V and 7 bases for J, with a gap of 18 bases between the germline ends.